This T cell receptor (beta chain) originates from a study of blood T cell repertoires in COVID-19. The CDR3 sequence is 18 residues long. The trim removed 2 bases at V and 9 bases at J, leaving 16 bases unmatched. CDR1 SGHTA and CDR2 FQGNSA come from the germline V gene. The table came from immunoSEQ multiplex PCR; TCRdb's copy has only in-frame clones and leaves some out. This table holds about 150,000 clones, 83% found once. The source material was peripheral blood. The V gene is TRBV7-2, the J gene TRBJ2-1; 10 bases map to TRBD2. This sequence was found in a woman aged 60-75 years with COVID-19, enrolled during active disease. CDR3 sequence (DNA): TGTGCCAGCAGCTTAATCGATTGGACTAGCGGACCCATCGGTGAGCAGTTCTTC. Residues: CASSLIDWTSGPIGEQFF.